Following are 20 T cell receptor beta chains from one sample sequenced in a study of OX40 agonist ivuxolimab in advanced cancers. Repertoires were generated with immunoSEQ multiplex PCR, while TCRdb's copy carries only in-frame clones and drops some. The sample consists of approximately 76,000 clones, 93% of them appearing once. The sample here was CD4+ or CD8+ T cells sorted from blood, taken in a trial of the OX40 agonist ivuxolimab. These receptors were collected from an adult with an advanced solid tumor such as melanoma, head and neck, liver or kidney cancer.

The chain employs TRBV27 and TRBJ1-6; tentative D call: TRBD1 (6 bases). Trimming left V 0 bases short and J 8 bases short, with 11 bases between. Germline values: CDR1 MNHEY, CDR2 SMNVEV (reference sequence). CDR3 size: 15 residues. CDR3 residues: CASSLSYGGHSPLHF. CDR3 coding DNA: TGTGCCAGCAGTTTATCGTACGGGGGCCATTCACCCCTCCACTTT.

This chain joins TRBV5-4 and TRBJ2-7, with 10 bases that match TRBD1. CDR1 is SGHNT, CDR2 YYREEE, per germline (reference sequence). J lost 3 bases, V lost 0 bases, and 9 bases had no gene match. The CDR3 runs to 17 residues. CDR3 protein: CASSLEGTGDEFYEQYF. The CDR3 region has the DNA TGTGCCAGCAGCTTGGAAGGGACAGGGGACGAATTCTACGAGCAGTACTTC. Combining the CDR3 with reference TRBV5-4 and TRBJ2-7 gives the whole variable domain ETGVTQSPTHLIKTRGQQVTLRCSSQSGHNTVSWYQQALGQGPQFIFQYYREEENGRGNFPPRFSGLQFPNYSSELNVNALELDDSALYLCASSLEGTGDEFYEQYFGPGTRLTVT.

The chain is built from TRBV27 and TRBJ2-4; TRBD1 matches at 7 bases. V was clipped by 6 bases and J by 0 bases; unmatched bases: 14. This CDR3 spans 18 amino acids. Looked up from germline, CDR1 is MNHEY and CDR2 is SMNVEV (reference sequence). CDR3 nucleotide sequence: TGTGCCAGCAGCGAAGGCCCCACGGGACAGCTAGCCAAAAACATTCAGTACTTC. It encodes CASSEGPTGQLAKNIQYF.

V gene TRBV5-6 combines with J gene TRBJ2-3; TRBD2 is a possible D gene (6 bases). Trimming pared 4 bases from V and 2 bases from J, leaving 17 bases between. Per germline, CDR1 SGHDT and CDR2 YYEEEE. The CDR3 loop spans 16 amino acids. The CDR3 loop reads CASSPGLGLYTDTQYF. CDR3 nucleotide sequence: TGTGCCAGCAGCCCGGGACTCGGACTCTACACAGATACGCAGTATTTT.

The V gene is TRBV5-1, the J gene TRBJ2-7, with 7 bases matching TRBD1. The CDR3 consists of 13 residues. The V and J ends lost 2 bases and 5 bases, in that order; junction bases with no gene match: 4. Per germline, CDR1 SGHRS and CDR2 YFSETQ. For the CDR3, the DNA is TGCGCCAGCAGCTTTTCAGGGGGTGACGAGCAGTACTTC. Protein product: CASSFSGGDEQYF.

This chain uses TRBV5-5 with TRBJ2-7; TRBD1 matches 10 bases. V lost 4 bases to trimming and J lost 5 bases; unmatched junction nucleotides: 12. Germline loops: CDR1 SGHKS, CDR2 YYEKEE (reference sequence). The CDR3 sequence is 16 residues long. The CDR3 spells CASSPFGDRGGHEQYF. CDR3 coding DNA: TGTGCCAGCAGCCCTTTTGGGGACAGGGGAGGACACGAGCAGTACTTC.

This clone has a handful of counts. This specimen includes other DNA sequences encoding the same CDR3. V is TRBV9 and J is TRBJ1-1; unclear D gene. From germline, CDR1 is SGDLS and CDR2 YYNGEE. This CDR3 region has 13 residues. The V end was cut by 0 bases, the J end by 1 base, with 4 bases between. The CDR3 region has the DNA TGTGCCAGCAGCGTAGCAGGGAACACTGAAGCTTTCTTT. Translating it yields CASSVAGNTEAFF.

V is TRBV14 and J is TRBJ2-1; the match to TRBD2 covers 11 bases. This CDR3 spans 19 amino acids. The junction had 10 bases not matched to a gene; V was cut back by 3 bases and J by 0 bases. Germline lookup yields CDR1 SGHDN and CDR2 FVKESK. Here the CDR3 reads CASSHQTSTSGSSYNEQFF. The CDR3 region has the DNA TGTGCCAGCAGCCACCAAACTTCCACTAGCGGGAGCTCCTACAATGAGCAGTTCTTC.

This clone was seen once. The chain uses TRBV7-2 and TRBJ1-2; 7 bases line up with TRBD1. Germline V gene sequence: CDR1 SGHTA, CDR2 FQGNSA. V gave up 2 bases and J gave up 6 bases; unmatched junction bases: 6. There are 14 residues in the CDR3. The CDR3 DNA reads TGTGCCAGCAGCTTATCAGGGGGAAATAATGGCTACACCTTC. Amino acid sequence: CASSLSGGNNGYTF.

The chain couples TRBV6-5 to TRBJ1-2, with D tentatively TRBD1 (5 bases). V lost 0 bases and J 4 bases, leaving 12 bases between the germline ends. Germline loops: CDR1 MNHEY, CDR2 SVGAGI. The length of the CDR3 is 15 residues. CDR3 sequence: CASSYSEGTAYGYTF. The CDR3, as DNA: TGTGCCAGCAGTTACTCCGAGGGGACCGCCTATGGCTACACCTTC.

The CDR3 spells CASSQAPSAEGLTQYF. The CDR3 nucleotides read TGCGCCAGCAGCCAAGCCCCTAGCGCCGAGGGCCTTACGCAGTATTTT. This chain links TRBV4-1 with TRBJ2-3; the D gene is possibly TRBD2 (6 bases). Between the trimmed V and J ends, which lost 1 base and 8 bases, there was a span of 19 bases. The CDR3 spans 16 residues. CDR1 MGHRA and CDR2 YSYEKL come from the germline V gene.

This CDR3 reads CASSKCGKETQYF. DNA of the CDR3: TGTGCCAGCAGCAAATGTGGTAAAGAGACCCAGTACTTC. The chain recombines TRBV21-1 with TRBJ2-5. TRBV21-1 is a known pseudogene. This CDR3 contains 13 residues.

The chain links TRBV19 to TRBJ2-5, with 8 bases lining up with TRBD2. The CDR3 has 15 residues. Germline assignment: CDR1 LNHDA and CDR2 SQIVND (reference sequence). Unmatched junction bases numbered 7, after V lost 2 bases and J lost 5 bases. In DNA, the CDR3 is TGTGCCAGTAGTATACTTGGCGGGGGGTTCGAGACCCAGTACTTC. Its translation: CASSILGGGFETQYF.

This chain uses TRBV5-1 with TRBJ2-3; D may be TRBD1 or TRBD2 (5 bases each). The CDR3 loop spans 16 amino acids. Germline V gene data show CDR1 as SGHRS and CDR2 as YFSETQ. The V end lost 5 bases, the J end lost 0 bases, and 16 bases lay between the germline ends. Here the CDR3 DNA reads TGCGCCAGCAGATACGCCGGGACGACTAGCACAGATACGCAGTATTTT. As protein: CASRYAGTTSTDTQYF. The full variable domain, rest sourced from reference TRBV5-1 and TRBJ2-3, is KAGVTQTPRYLIKTRGQQVTLSCSPISGHRSVSWYQQTPGQGLQFLFEYFSETQRNKGNFPGRFSGRQFSNSRSEMNVSTLELGDSALYLCASRYAGTTSTDTQYFGPGTRLTVL.

The chain employs TRBV9 and TRBJ2-1; TRBD1 matches 10 bases. The CDR3 contains 13 residues. The V gene end was trimmed by 8 bases and the J gene end by 8 bases; junction bases not matched to a gene: 7. CDR1 SGDLS and CDR2 YYNGEE come from the germline V gene. CDR3 sequence reads: CASRSGTGDEQFF. The CDR3 DNA follows: TGTGCCAGTCGATCCGGGACAGGGGATGAGCAGTTCTTC.

CDR3 sequence (DNA): TGTGCCAGCAGCTTCCCACTGCAGGGGACTAGCGGGGGGCAAGAGACCCAGTACTTC. Translation gives CASSFPLQGTSGGQETQYF. The rearrangement joins TRBV7-8 to TRBJ2-5; 15 bases line up with TRBD2. In germline, CDR1 is SGHVS, CDR2 FQNEAQ. V was clipped by 3 bases and J by 2 bases; unmatched bases: 10. This CDR3 spans 19 amino acids.

The chain uses TRBV9 and TRBJ2-1, with D perhaps being TRBD1 or TRBD2 (5 bases each). Trimming took off 4 bases at V and 5 bases at J, with 19 bases between the two ends. The germline V gene encodes CDR1 SGDLS and CDR2 YYNGEE. The CDR3 is made up of 16 amino acids. CDR3 region: CASSPRASGLDNEQFF. As DNA, the CDR3 is TGTGCCAGCAGCCCCAGGGCGAGCGGCTTGGACAATGAGCAGTTCTTC.

The J gene is TRBJ2-7, the V gene TRBV29-1, with 7 bases lining up with TRBD1. This CDR3 is 17 amino acids long. Germline V lookup: CDR1 SQVTM, CDR2 ANQGSEA. V gave up 4 bases and J gave up 4 bases; unmatched junction bases: 19. CDR3 residues: CSVVRDSLRAEGYEQYF. CDR3 nucleotides: TGCAGCGTTGTCCGGGACAGCTTACGGGCAGAGGGGTACGAGCAGTACTTC.

The chain uses TRBV6-5 and TRBJ1-2; D gene ambiguous. V lost 5 bases and J 3 bases, leaving 16 bases between the germline ends. From germline, CDR1 is MNHEY and CDR2 SVGAGI. This CDR3 comprises 15 residues. CDR3 residues: CASSPGALIDYGYTF. As DNA, the CDR3 is TGTGCCAGCAGTCCGGGAGCCTTAATAGACTATGGCTACACCTTC.

The V gene is TRBV10-3, the J gene TRBJ2-7; either TRBD1 or TRBD2 may supply D (6 bases each). V was shortened by 4 bases and J by 1 base, with 14 bases between the two germline ends. Germline-derived CDR1 and CDR2 are ENHRY and SYGVKD. The CDR3 is 15 amino acids. The CDR3 sequence is CAISGGAESSYEQYF. Written as DNA, the CDR3 is TGTGCCATCAGTGGGGGGGCAGAGTCTTCCTACGAGCAGTACTTC.